This TCR beta chain derives from a study of cytomegalovirus exposure and HLA in healthy donors. The study ran its PCR with 60 Vbeta and 13 Jbeta primers. Assay used: immunoSEQ multiplex PCR; TCRdb lists only in-frame clones, some missing. The profile shows 150,000 to 180,000 clones, around 79% of them singletons. Findings and limits, study-wide: Later on, an analysis tied 15,000 to 20,000 TCR beta sequences to HLA alleles at 0.05 false discovery rate. TCR beta sequences reportedly predicted most subjects' HLA-A and HLA-B alleles accurately. Earlier analysis yielded a pattern in which most TCR beta V segments were productive about 90% or about 30% of the time. Per published reports, the classifier diagnosed cytomegalovirus status with high specificity and sensitivity.

Turning to this clone: Its specificity is not known.

V lost 3 bases to trimming and J lost 7 bases, with 21 bases between them. This CDR3 spans 16 amino acids. Germline CDR1 is SGDLS and CDR2 is YYNGEE. The chain has TRBV9 and TRBJ2-3; weak D call: TRBD2 (6 bases). Sequenced material: PBMCs. The receptor was isolated from a man aged 25-40 years in good health and CMV-seropositive. This CDR3 reads CASSAFDGGLRNTQYF. The CDR3 DNA reads as TGTGCCAGCAGCGCTTTCGACGGGGGATTGAGGAATACGCAGTATTTT.